The clone carrying this T cell receptor beta chain was detected only once. The sample is drawn from a study of CD8 T cells in Susac syndrome. About 0.45 to 1 ug RNA was reverse transcribed with random hexamers. A single record per CDR3 protein comes from TCRdb applying MiXCR to the immunoSEQ multiplex PCR reads. Of about 140,000 distinct CDR3 sequences listed, approximately 95% were seen once; the top ten hold approximately 0.25%. Sequencing was carried out using CD8+ T cells from PBMCs. The clonotype comes from a human donor in good health.

As DNA, the CDR3 is TGTGCCAGCAGGCCGGGAGGCCGGGAGACCCAGTACTTC. Its translation: CASRPGGRETQYF. The rearrangement joins TRBV27 to TRBJ2-5; 7 bases map to TRBD2. V shed 6 bases and J 5 bases; nucleotides not matched to a gene: 6. CDR3 size: 13 residues. CDR1 is MNHEY, CDR2 SMNVEV, per germline (reference sequence).